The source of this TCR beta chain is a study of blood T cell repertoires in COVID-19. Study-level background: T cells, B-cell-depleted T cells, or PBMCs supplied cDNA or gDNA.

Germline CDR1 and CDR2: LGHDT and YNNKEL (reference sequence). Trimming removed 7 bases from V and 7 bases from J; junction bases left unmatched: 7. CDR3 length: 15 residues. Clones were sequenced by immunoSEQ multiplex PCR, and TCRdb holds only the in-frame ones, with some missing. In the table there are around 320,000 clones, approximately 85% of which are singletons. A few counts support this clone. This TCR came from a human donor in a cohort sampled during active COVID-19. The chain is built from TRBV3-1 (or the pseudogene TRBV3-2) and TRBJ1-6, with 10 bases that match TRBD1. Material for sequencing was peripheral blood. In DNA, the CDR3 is TGTGCCAGCAAAGGAAGGGACAGGGGAAATTCACCCCTCCACTTT. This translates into CASKGRDRGNSPLHF.